The text below deals with one T cell receptor beta chain. The antigen it binds to is not known. No quality values exist for individual bases; no much larger clone is one base distant. This sample was taken from a study of blood T cell repertoires in COVID-19 (TCRdb year 2020). General notes on the study: Samples covering the acute and convalescent phases of COVID-19 were provided by collaborators in the United States, Italy and Spain. The material from the prospective study consisted of cDNA or gDNA derived from T cells, B-cell-depleted T cells, or PBMCs. Subjects who had been exposed to COVID-19, were actively infected with it, or had recovered from it provided the deeply sampled blood TCRbeta repertoires that made up the dataset. Where available, HLA class I and class II types were taken from metadata supplied by the sample provider and were not determined by assay-based typing. The repertoires were released in a freely available public database intended as a resource for research on the immune response to SARS-CoV-2. The sample metadata nearly always contained a de-identified subject ID, COVID-19 status, age in years and sex. Samples came from the ongoing ImmuneRACE study (first 160 participants) plus 1,254 subjects from 6 global collaborators. The study at large found these results: How much clinical and demographic metadata was included differed by source and by participant, and the metadata was provided uncurated.

Another Seattle source contributed samples from volunteer blood donors who had recovered from COVID-19. Collaborating institutions collected whole blood in K2EDTA tubes following their own protocols. Collaborator samples were shipped for TCRbeta analysis as frozen whole blood, isolated PBMCs, or DNA extracted from either sample type. The immunoSEQ Assay, a bias-controlled multiplex PCR, was used to amplify TCRbeta CDR3 regions from genomic DNA. The published analysis was carried out like this. Within the assay, amplification of reference gene primers was used to estimate how many nucleated cells each sample contained. To quantify the absolute abundance of each unique TCRbeta CDR3 rearrangement, sequence reads were collapsed and filtered. Productive Simpson clonality was computed per sample as the square root of Simpson's diversity index over productive rearrangements. TCRdb stores this immuneACCESS table with in-frame sequences only. Part of the clones is absent; in the studies checked, under half of the shortfall reflects unresolved V genes, and no reason is known for the rest. V, J and clone size were drawn from that table, and D and trimming were deduced from the DNA. In all, the sample holds about 180,000 clones, and roughly nine tenths of those were seen once. The biggest ten clones account for about 1.9% of the sample.

V is clipped by 4 bases and J by 1 base, and the sequence between their germline boundaries is 12 bases long. Based on the germline V gene, the CDR1 and CDR2 sequences are KGHDR and SFDVKD. Reading from cysteine to phenylalanine, the CDR3 counts 15 amino acids. The only DNA kept is the CDR3, 45 bases in frame from the first base. This TCR was sampled from a man aged 18 to 30 who had recovered from COVID-19. Sequencing was done on a sample of peripheral blood. Recombination joined TRBV24-1 with TRBJ2-5, and perhaps TRBD1 as D gene, on 6 matching bases. The DNA sequence is TGTGCCACCAGTGAGCCACAGGGTCCCCAAGAGACCCAGTACTTC. Its protein reads: CATSEPQGPQETQYF.